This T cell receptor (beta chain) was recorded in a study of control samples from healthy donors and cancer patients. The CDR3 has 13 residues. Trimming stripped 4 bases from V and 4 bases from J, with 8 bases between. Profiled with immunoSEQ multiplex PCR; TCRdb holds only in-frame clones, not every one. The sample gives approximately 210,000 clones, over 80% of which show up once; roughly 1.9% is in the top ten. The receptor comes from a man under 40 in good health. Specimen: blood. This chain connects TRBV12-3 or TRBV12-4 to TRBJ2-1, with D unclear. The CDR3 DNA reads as TGTGCCAGCAGTTCGTCCCTATACAATGAGCAGTTCTTC. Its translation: CASSSSLYNEQFF.